The subject of this entry is one T cell receptor (beta chain). V shed 6 bases and J shed 1 base, with 10 bases lying between them. The CDR3 spans 14 residues. Germline loops: CDR1 LNHDA, CDR2 SQIVND (reference sequence). This record belongs to a study of cytomegalovirus exposure and HLA in healthy donors. Primers: 60 Vbeta forward and 13 Jbeta reverse. This table comes from immunoSEQ multiplex PCR, and its TCRdb copy is limited to in-frame clones, with some not included. Among roughly 95,000 clones, roughly four fifths were seen once, and the ten largest hold 3% to 3.5%. The source is a man aged 25-45 years in good health and CMV-seropositive. Sequenced material: PBMCs. The chain links TRBV19 to TRBJ1-5; D unresolved. The CDR3 loop reads CASSPPVSNQPQHF. The DNA of the CDR3 is TGTGCCAGTAGCCCCCCCGTGAGCAATCAGCCCCAGCATTTT.